The entry below gives a single TCR beta chain sequence along with its context. Antigen unknown. The data stem from a study of T cells in tuberculosis. Study context: In South Africa, adults with active tuberculosis were compared with IGRA-negative and latently infected IGRA-positive adolescents. Study outcomes and limitations: Using the GMM-specific repertoire gave around 90% accuracy versus 70% with motifs. Smaller alpha distances in active tuberculosis partly reflected shorter CDR3-alpha lengths.

CDR3 length: 15 residues. Unmatched junction bases numbered 8, after V lost 5 bases and J lost 6 bases. Germline CDR1 reads SGHRS; CDR2 reads YFSETQ. The data were produced by immunoSEQ multiplex PCR, yet TCRdb's version contains in-frame clones alone and is incomplete. The sample lists roughly 35,000 clones, approximately 93% occurring once. V gene TRBV5-1 combines with J gene TRBJ1-3; 10 bases match TRBD1. Sequenced: PBMCs. The receptor was derived from a donor aged 10-29 years with latent tuberculosis or without tuberculosis infection. The CDR3 sequence is CASRMEGTGENTIYF. The CDR3 DNA sequence: TGCGCCAGCAGGATGGAGGGGACAGGGGAAAACACCATATATTTT.